Listed below are T cell receptor beta chains from one sample, sequenced in a study of kidney transplant recipient with SARS-CoV-2 infection. TCRdb itself ran the reads through MiXCR, one entry per CDR3 protein. The table has fewer than 250,000 distinct CDR3 sequences, under 30% seen once. The sequenced sample was a blood sample, obtained at baseline and on roughly day 110 from a kidney transplant recipient. These receptors were obtained from a male patient aged 25-45 years who had COVID-19 and was a kidney transplant recipient. Among the T cells, some may be from the graft donor. Both conserved end residues are part of each CDR3.

cdr3_aa j_call v_call
CASSENRVPDTQYF TRBJ2-3 TRBV6-5
CASSQGIAPIYEQYF TRBJ2-7 TRBV14
CASSLAGTGINYGYTF TRBJ1-2 TRBV5-1
CASSLDLLAGITDTQYF TRBJ2-3 TRBV11-2
CAASDGGVAGVNTQYF TRBJ2-3 TRBV24-1
CASLYLVSRKTYGYTF TRBJ1-2 TRBV5-5
CVSSLGGRVVYNEQFF TRBJ2-1 TRBV13
CASSTRQRSRKTYGYTF TRBJ1-2 TRBV10-1
CASSFIGGSTEAFF TRBJ1-1 TRBV28
CASFEGVPGKTYGYTF TRBJ1-2 TRBV5-4
CASRLQGMGSTEAFF TRBJ1-1 TRBV5-8
CASSEYNPISGLTGELFF TRBJ2-2 TRBV3-1
CASSQALRSGGTDTQYF TRBJ2-3 TRBV4-1
CASSPRAGGYNEQFF TRBJ2-1 TRBV3-1
CASSNVQGGRKTYGYTF TRBJ1-2 TRBV6-6
CASSLGRGQGSTGELFF TRBJ2-2 TRBV5-4
CASSIGTISYDEQFF TRBJ2-1 TRBV19
CASSFGGGSGNTIYF TRBJ1-3 TRBV28
CASSLLCSHGKTYGYTF TRBJ1-2 TRBV6-4
CSARDVVRGEAFF TRBJ1-1 TRBV20-1
CASAVSVPGKTYGYTF TRBJ1-2 TRBV5-4
CASRFNEKLFF TRBJ1-4 TRBV6-5
CASSRNAGLAGGETQYF TRBJ2-5 TRBV27
CASSQDGSSGVYNEQFF TRBJ2-1 TRBV4-2
CAWSKGESSMAQHF TRBJ1-5 TRBV30
CASSYAGTDYGYTF TRBJ1-2 TRBV6-2/TRBV6-3
CGSHGDDSRKTYGYTF TRBJ1-2 TRBV8-2
CAWSGAVEGYTF TRBJ1-2 TRBV30
CASSPREVGGTGTDTQYF TRBJ2-3 TRBV7-8
CASSLRVATRGAALAGGPNNEQFF TRBJ2-1 TRBV11-2
CASNRRRGQPQHF TRBJ1-5 TRBV12-3/TRBV12-4
CAIRPGAGYGYTF TRBJ1-2 TRBV27
CSARPRFLQGSDTQYF TRBJ2-3 TRBV20-1
CASSRPGIGETQYF TRBJ2-5 TRBV7-6
CSARYRNIAQGSYEQYF TRBJ2-7 TRBV20-1
CASSLEPGAGELFF TRBJ2-2 TRBV11-3
CASTVRTGVGYGYTF TRBJ1-2 TRBV6-5
CATSRVTRINEQFF TRBJ2-1 TRBV15
CASRDGNTGEPFF TRBJ2-2 TRBV5-1
CASSPFRSDSYEQYF TRBJ2-7 TRBV18
CSARLTGDYGYTF TRBJ1-2 TRBV20-1
CASSPSVPISGLTGELFF TRBJ2-2 TRBV3-1
CASRWTSFNEQYF TRBJ2-7 TRBV12-3/TRBV12-4
CASSNYGYTF TRBJ1-2 TRBV2
CASSYSGVGNTIYF TRBJ1-3 TRBV6-5
CASSYTRDRGFSSYNEQFF TRBJ2-1 TRBV6-6
CASRRGTTPRKTYGYTF TRBJ1-2 TRBV12-2
CATSDSGTNSNQPQHF TRBJ1-5 TRBV24-1
CASSPGSSGTSGLGREAQYF TRBJ2-5 TRBV5-6
CATSRLLTDFKQYF TRBJ2-7 TRBV15
CASSEGRGHTDTQYF TRBJ2-3 TRBV6-4
CASSLSAGDEQYF TRBJ2-7 TRBV27
CASSQQKVVRKTYGYTF TRBJ1-2 TRBV16
CASSYLLELGKTYGYTF TRBJ1-2 TRBV25-1
CASSLAGGSDEQYF TRBJ2-7 TRBV28